A single sample is the source of the 6 T cell receptor beta chains below, sequenced in a study of blood T cell repertoires in COVID-19. This table comes from immunoSEQ multiplex PCR, and its TCRdb copy is limited to in-frame clones, with some not included. The profile shows 100,000 to 150,000 clones, about four fifths of them singletons. Material: peripheral blood. These receptors came from a man aged 60 to 75 with active or convalescent COVID-19.

The rearrangement joins TRBV6-4 to TRBJ2-2; 12 positions match TRBD2. The CDR3 sequence is 15 residues long. Trimming removed 6 bases from V and 5 bases from J; junction bases left unmatched: 4. Germline V gene data show CDR1 as MRHNA and CDR2 as SNTAGT. The DNA of the CDR3 is TGTGCCAGCAGAAGACTAGCGGGAGAAACCGGGGAGCTGTTTTTT. This sequence encodes CASRRLAGETGELFF.

This clone has only one observation. A read error may account for a junction end that differs from germline. The chain carries TRBV7-7 and TRBJ2-7; 9 nucleotides match TRBD1. CDR3 length: 15 amino acids. Germline values: CDR1 SSHAT, CDR2 FNYEAQ (reference sequence). DNA for the CDR3: TGTGCCAGCAACCCGCACCGGGACAGGGCCAAGATTGAAAACTTC. It translates to CASNPHRDRAKIENF.

V usage is TRBV5-1 and J usage is TRBJ2-7; D ambiguous. The CDR3 sequence is 14 residues long. Germline V CDR1 and CDR2: SGHRS, YFSETQ. V lost 0 bases, J lost 2 bases, and 9 bases lay in between. DNA of the CDR3: TGCGCCAGCAGCTTGGCCCCGTTAACCTACGAGCAGTACTTC. It encodes CASSLAPLTYEQYF.

This chain uses TRBV6-1 with TRBJ1-6, with 12 bases fitting TRBD1. The germline V gene has CDR1 MNHNS and CDR2 SASEGT. V trimming: 2 bases; J trimming: 4 bases; junction bases outside the gene matches: 15. The CDR3 runs 21 residues. Here the CDR3 DNA reads TGTGCCAGCAGTGAAAGGCCCCCGGGACAGGGGGCCCTCGTTTATAATTCACCCCTCCACTTT. It specifies CASSERPPGQGALVYNSPLHF.

This clone was seen only a few times. The chain carries TRBV5-1 and TRBJ1-1; no clear D gene. Germline V gene lookup returns CDR1 SGHRS and CDR2 YFSETQ. The CDR3 totals 13 residues. V was pared by 0 bases and J by 2 bases, with 5 bases between. The CDR3 here is CASSLAGNTEAFF. CDR3 nucleotide sequence: TGCGCCAGCAGCTTGGCAGGAAACACTGAAGCTTTCTTT.

V gene TRBV5-5 combines with J gene TRBJ2-3, with D possibly TRBD1 on 5 matching bases. The CDR3 sequence is 16 residues long. The germline CDR1 and CDR2 sequences are SGHKS and YYEKEE (reference sequence). Deletions cut 3 bases from V and 2 bases from J, with 16 bases between. The CDR3 DNA sequence: TGTGCCAGCAGCTGGGGTGGGGCAGGCCCCACAGATACGCAGTATTTT. Translated, it gives CASSWGGAGPTDTQYF.